This T cell receptor beta chain originates from a study of blood T cell repertoires in COVID-19. Study at large: Acute and convalescent COVID-19 samples came from the United States, Italy and Spain.

The protocol was immunoSEQ multiplex PCR, while the TCRdb copy is restricted to in-frame clones and leaves out a portion. The sample yields over 350,000 clones, roughly 89% seen once. V was clipped by 6 bases and J by 2 bases; unmatched bases: 5. Per germline, CDR1 LGHDT and CDR2 YNNKEL (reference sequence). The CDR3 spans 14 residues. This chain links TRBV3-1 (or the pseudogene TRBV3-2) with TRBJ1-2; TRBD1 matches at 8 bases. The sequencing sample was made of peripheral blood. This receptor was taken from a woman aged 30 to 39 with acute or convalescent COVID-19. CDR3 sequence: CASSPGTGNYGYTF. CDR3 sequence (DNA): TGTGCCAGCAGTCCCGGGACAGGAAACTATGGCTACACCTTC.